One and the same sample provided the 17 T cell receptor beta chains below, sequenced in a study of cytomegalovirus exposure and HLA in healthy donors. Use of 60 Vbeta and 13 Jbeta primers characterized the PCR. Profiled with immunoSEQ multiplex PCR; TCRdb holds only in-frame clones, not every one. In the table there are over 100,000 clones, approximately 74% of which are singletons. The sample was PBMCs. The receptor set was obtained from a male donor in good health and CMV-seronegative.

This sequence joins TRBV18 and TRBJ1-3; 7 positions match TRBD1. The CDR3 runs to 16 residues. V lost 4 bases and J lost 5; bases outside the gene matches: 11. From germline, CDR1 is KGHSH and CDR2 LQKENI. The CDR3 DNA sequence: TGTGCCAGCTCACGACTTGGGCAGGGGGAAAGAAACACCATATATTTT. It yields the protein CASSRLGQGERNTIYF.

The chain carries TRBV9 and TRBJ1-1; no reliable D call. Germline CDR1 SGDLS, CDR2 YYNGEE. The CDR3 runs 17 residues. The ends were cut back, 0 bases at V and 0 bases at J, with 15 bases in the middle. Here the CDR3 reads CASSVDPGSGVNTEAFF. The CDR3 DNA sequence: TGTGCCAGCAGCGTAGATCCGGGGAGTGGGGTGAACACTGAAGCTTTCTTT.

This chain links TRBV6-5 with TRBJ1-6, with 9 bases fitting TRBD1. The CDR3 has 15 residues. Germline V lookup: CDR1 MNHEY, CDR2 SVGAGI. V lost 5 bases, J lost 6 bases, and 5 bases stayed unmatched. In DNA form, the CDR3 reads TGTGCCAGCAGTAACGGACAGGGGCGTAATTCACCCCTCCACTTT. It is translated as CASSNGQGRNSPLHF.

The chain is built from TRBV4-3 and TRBJ2-1; 9 bases line up with TRBD2. Per the germline V gene, CDR1 is LGHNA and CDR2 is YSLEER. There are 16 residues in the CDR3. With 4 bases clipped from V and 0 bases from J, the junction kept 4 bases outside the gene matches. In DNA, the CDR3 is TGCGCCAGCAGCCGGCATAGCGGGGGCTCCTACAATGAGCAGTTCTTC. Protein sequence: CASSRHSGGSYNEQFF.

As for this clone: One end of the junction fails to match germline, which may point to a read error. This chain joins TRBV7-9 and TRBJ2-7, with 9 bases matching TRBD2. The CDR3 is 13 amino acids. Per germline, CDR1 SEHNR and CDR2 FQNEAQ (reference sequence). Written as DNA, the CDR3 is TGTTCCAGCAGCTCTAGCGGGGATAGCGAGCAGTACTTC. Translated, it gives CSSSSSGDSEQYF. Filled out from reference TRBV7-9 and TRBJ2-7, the complete variable domain reads DTGVSQNPRHKITKRGQNVTFRCDPISEHNRLYWYRQTLGQGPEFLTYFQNEAQLEKSRLLSDRFSAERPKGSFSTLEIQRTEQGDSAMYLCSSSSSGDSEQYFGPGTRLTVT.

The chain employs TRBV29-1 and TRBJ1-5, with D uncertain. Germline V CDR1 and CDR2: SQVTM, ANQGSEA. This CDR3 is built from 12 residues. Trimming stripped 4 bases from V and 6 bases from J, with 10 bases between. Here the CDR3 DNA reads TGCAGCGTTGGGAGGGAGGGTCAGCCCCAGCATTTT. Its protein is CSVGREGQPQHF.

The genes are TRBV2 and TRBJ2-1; 15 nucleotides match TRBD2. Germline values: CDR1 SNHLY, CDR2 FYNNEI. The CDR3 has 13 amino acids. The V and J ends lost 9 bases and 9 bases, in that order; junction bases with no gene match: 3. The CDR3 DNA reads TGTGCCAGTAGGACTAGCGGGGGGGGTGAGCAGTTCTTC. Residues: CASRTSGGGEQFF.

This chain joins TRBV7-2 and TRBJ1-2, with 8 bases identical to TRBD1. Germline trimming cut 6 bases from V and 8 bases from J; bases unmatched to any gene: 14. CDR3 length equals 15 residues. Germline loops: CDR1 SGHTA, CDR2 FQGNSA. CDR3 nucleotides: TGTGCCAGCAGTCTTCTTGTAAGGACAGGGCACGGCTACACCTTC. This translates into CASSLLVRTGHGYTF. Based on the CDR3 plus reference TRBV7-2 and TRBJ1-2, the full variable domain is GAGVSQSPSNKVTEKGKDVELRCDPISGHTALYWYRQSLGQGLEFLIYFQGNSAPDKSGLPSDRFSAERTGGSVSTLTIQRTQQEDSAVYLCASSLLVRTGHGYTFGSGTRLTVV.

The V gene is TRBV6-1, the J gene TRBJ1-2, with D unresolved. The CDR3 runs 14 residues. V was pared by 0 bases and J by 5 bases, with 10 bases between. Germline V CDR1 and CDR2: MNHNS, SASEGT. In nucleotides, the CDR3 is TGTGCCAGCAGTGAAGCGATGGCACTATATGGCTACACCTTC. It specifies CASSEAMALYGYTF.

This chain connects TRBV28 to TRBJ2-1, with TRBD2 identical over 10 bases. CDR1 and CDR2 from the germline V gene are MDHEN and SYDVKM. V lost 6 bases to trimming and J lost 7 bases; unmatched junction nucleotides: 3. CDR3 length equals 13 residues. The CDR3 nucleotides are TGTGCCAGCAGCCGTAGCGGGAGGAATGAGCAGTTCTTC. Protein product: CASSRSGRNEQFF.

This sequence joins TRBV10-1 and TRBJ2-7, with a weak D call TRBD2 (5 bases). V dropped 3 bases and J dropped 0 bases, with 12 bases sitting between them. The germline V gene encodes CDR1 WNHNN and CDR2 SYGVQD (reference sequence). The CDR3 is 15 amino acids. CDR3 nucleotides: TGCGCCAGCAGTGAAAGGACTTTAGACTCCTACGAGCAGTACTTC. It yields the protein CASSERTLDSYEQYF.

The chain couples TRBV19 to TRBJ2-1; 9 bases match TRBD2. The CDR3 is made up of 15 amino acids. The junction had 2 bases not matched to a gene; V was cut back by 5 bases and J by 0 bases. Germline-derived CDR1 and CDR2 are LNHDA and SQIVND (reference sequence). The CDR3 sequence: CASSSSGNSYNEQFF. The CDR3 coding sequence is TGTGCCAGTAGTTCTAGCGGGAACTCCTACAATGAGCAGTTCTTC.

The rearrangement joins TRBV7-2 to TRBJ2-2, with a possible D match to TRBD1 (5 bases). V was cut by 6 bases and J by 0 bases, with 8 bases left in between. The CDR3 loop spans 14 amino acids. Germline V gene lookup returns CDR1 SGHTA and CDR2 FQGNSA. CDR3 region: CASRQATNTGELFF. The DNA of the CDR3 is TGTGCCAGCAGACAGGCTACGAACACCGGGGAGCTGTTTTTT.

This chain connects TRBV15 to TRBJ1-6; D is unresolved. Germline V gives CDR1 LNHNV, CDR2 YYDKDF (reference sequence). With 3 bases removed from V and 7 bases from J, the gap between germline ends came to 10 bases. The CDR3 covers 14 residues. CDR3 nucleotide sequence: TGTGCCACCAGCAGGGAAATTAGCAATTCACCCCTCCACTTT. Its translation is CATSREISNSPLHF. The full variable domain, with the rest looked up from reference TRBV15 and TRBJ1-6, is DAMVIQNPRYQVTQFGKPVTLSCSQTLNHNVMYWYQQKSSQAPKLLFHYYDKDFNNEADTPDNFQSRRPNTSFCFLDIRSPGLGDTAMYLCATSREISNSPLHFGNGTRLTVT.

V usage is TRBV4-2 and J usage is TRBJ1-2, with TRBD1 identical over 11 bases. Trimming removed 0 bases from V and 1 base from J; junction bases left unmatched: 7. The CDR3 loop spans 18 amino acids. Germline V gives CDR1 LGHNA, CDR2 YNFKEQ. CDR3 residues: CASSQDPAGTGGNYGYTF. The DNA of the CDR3 is TGTGCCAGCAGCCAAGATCCGGCTGGGACAGGGGGTAACTATGGCTACACCTTC.

This chain's CDR3 is CAISEQGGLTYEQYF. The CDR3 DNA follows: TGTGCCATCAGTGAGCAAGGGGGCCTAACCTACGAGCAGTACTTC. The chain combines TRBV10-3 with TRBJ2-7; 7 positions agree with TRBD1. After removal of 2 bases from V and 2 bases from J, the junction contained 6 bases not matched to a gene. Germline CDR1 and CDR2: ENHRY and SYGVKD. This CDR3 has 15 residues.

The genes are TRBV4-3 and TRBJ1-5, with D hard to call. Germline V gene data show CDR1 as LGHNA and CDR2 as YSLEER. Trimming left V 0 bases short and J 0 bases short, with 3 bases between. The CDR3 runs 14 residues. As DNA, the CDR3 is TGCGCCAGCAGCCAAGACTATAGCAATCAGCCCCAGCATTTT. Residues: CASSQDYSNQPQHF.